What follows is one TCR beta chain and its context. The target antigen is unknown. This sample stems from a study of shared clonotypes between healthy human individuals. Study-wide results and limits: Clonotype sharing among donors was thought likely to change with sequencing depth.

The V and J ends lost 0 bases and 3 bases respectively, with 9 bases between them. CDR3 size: 15 residues. Germline assignment: CDR1 SGHTA and CDR2 FQGNSA. Each cell subset's genomic DNA was divided evenly among several immunoSEQ plates. Unsorted PBMC DNA sequencing spanned ten immunoSEQ deep assay plates. Generated by immunoSEQ multiplex PCR, the TCRdb table keeps only in-frame clones and is missing some. The sample consists of 400,000 to 550,000 clones, 79% of them appearing once. This chain connects TRBV7-2 to TRBJ2-1; possibly TRBD2 for D (5 bases). This sequence originates from a woman aged 40 to 50 in good health. Some clones in this sample may be carry-over from other donors' samples. Sequences were obtained from PBMCs. CDR3 region: CASSLALALYNEQFF. In DNA, the CDR3 is TGTGCCAGCAGCTTAGCCCTAGCCCTCTACAATGAGCAGTTCTTC.